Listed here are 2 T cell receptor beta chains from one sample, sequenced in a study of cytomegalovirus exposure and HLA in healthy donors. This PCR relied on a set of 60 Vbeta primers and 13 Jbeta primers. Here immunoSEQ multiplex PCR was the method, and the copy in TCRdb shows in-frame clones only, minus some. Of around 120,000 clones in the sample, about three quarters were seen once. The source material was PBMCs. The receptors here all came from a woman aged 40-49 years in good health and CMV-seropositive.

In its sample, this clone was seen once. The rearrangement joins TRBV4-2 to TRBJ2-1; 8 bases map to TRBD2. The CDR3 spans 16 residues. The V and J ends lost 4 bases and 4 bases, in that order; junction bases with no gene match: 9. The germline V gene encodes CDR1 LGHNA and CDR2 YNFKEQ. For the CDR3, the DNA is TGTGCCAGCAGCCGAGAGCGGCTAGCGGGTTACAATGAGCAGTTCTTC. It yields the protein CASSRERLAGYNEQFF.

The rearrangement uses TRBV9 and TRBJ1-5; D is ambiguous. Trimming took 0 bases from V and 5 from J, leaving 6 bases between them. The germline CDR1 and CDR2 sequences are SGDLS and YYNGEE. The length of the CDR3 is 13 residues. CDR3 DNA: TGTGCCAGCAGCGTAGAGGGAGATCAGCCCCAGCATTTT. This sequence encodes CASSVEGDQPQHF.